This TCR beta chain was documented in a study of T cell clonality in common variable immunodeficiency. Study observations and caveats: Repertoire-complication correlations in CVID were limited by patient heterogeneity. Authors noted CVID clonality's cause needs subpopulation repertoire sequencing.

There are many counts of this clone. Its specificity is unknown. Read data end 3 residues before the CDR3 end; the end is taken from the germline J gene. Germline values: CDR1 DFQATT, CDR2 SNEGSKA (reference sequence). Deletions cut 0 bases from V and 0 bases from J, with 9 bases between. The CDR3 sequence is 16 residues long. Libraries were prepared by immunoSEQ multiplex PCR; TCRdb keeps only in-frame clonotypes and omits some of them. Listed for the sample are fewer than 55,000 clones, none seen a single time. The chain links TRBV20-1 to TRBJ2-6; possibly TRBD1 or TRBD2 for D (5 bases each). The specimen was peripheral blood mononuclear cells. This TCR was recovered from a person between 18 and 75 years old in good health. The sequenced CDR3 bases are TGCAGTGCTAGAGAAGGGGAGATCTCTGGGGCCAACGTC. As protein: CSAREGEISGANV. The entire CDR3 protein is CSAREGEISGANVLTF.